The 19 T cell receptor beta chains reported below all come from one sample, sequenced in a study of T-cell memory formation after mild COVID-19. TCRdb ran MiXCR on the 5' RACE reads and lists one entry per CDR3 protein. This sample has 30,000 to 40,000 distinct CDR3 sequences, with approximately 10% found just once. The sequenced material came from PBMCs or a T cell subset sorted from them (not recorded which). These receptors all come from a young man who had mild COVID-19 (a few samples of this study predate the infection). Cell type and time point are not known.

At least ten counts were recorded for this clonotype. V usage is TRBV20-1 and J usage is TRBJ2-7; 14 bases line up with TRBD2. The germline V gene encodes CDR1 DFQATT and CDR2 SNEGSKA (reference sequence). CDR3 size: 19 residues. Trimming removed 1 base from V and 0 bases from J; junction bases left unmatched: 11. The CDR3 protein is CSARGGSGLAGVGSYEQYV. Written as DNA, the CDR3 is TGCAGTGCTAGAGGAGGATCGGGACTAGCGGGGGTCGGCTCCTACGAGCAGTACGTC.

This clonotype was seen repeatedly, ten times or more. CDR3 nucleotides: TGCAGTGCTTTCCCGGGGCGGTCGAACACTGAAGCTTTCTTT. It is translated as CSAFPGRSNTEAFF. The chain uses TRBV20-1 and TRBJ1-1; a weak D match, TRBD1 (5 bases). Trimming left V 5 bases short and J 1 base short, with 14 bases between. The CDR3 has 14 residues. Germline values: CDR1 DFQATT, CDR2 SNEGSKA (reference sequence).

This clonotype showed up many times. CDR3 in DNA: TGTGCCAGCAGGGCCTCTGGGGGAGGCTATGGCTACACCTTC. This gives the protein CASRASGGGYGYTF. This chain links TRBV27 with TRBJ1-2, with a possible D match to TRBD1 (5 bases). Germline values: CDR1 MNHEY, CDR2 SMNVEV (reference sequence). The CDR3 runs to 14 residues. The V end lost 6 bases, the J end lost 4 bases, and 15 bases lay between the germline ends.

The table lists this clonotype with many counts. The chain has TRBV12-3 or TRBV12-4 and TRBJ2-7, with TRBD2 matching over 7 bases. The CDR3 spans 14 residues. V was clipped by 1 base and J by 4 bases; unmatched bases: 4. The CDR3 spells CASSLGFGGYEQYF. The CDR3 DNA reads TGTGCCAGCAGTTTAGGATTCGGGGGGTACGAGCAGTACTTC.

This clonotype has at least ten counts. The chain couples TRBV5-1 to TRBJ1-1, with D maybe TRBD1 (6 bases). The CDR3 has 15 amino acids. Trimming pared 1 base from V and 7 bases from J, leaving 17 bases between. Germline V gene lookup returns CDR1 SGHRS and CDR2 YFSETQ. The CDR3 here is CASSLWGGASNEAFF. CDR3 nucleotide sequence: TGCGCCAGCAGCTTGTGGGGGGGGGCGTCCAATGAAGCTTTCTTT.

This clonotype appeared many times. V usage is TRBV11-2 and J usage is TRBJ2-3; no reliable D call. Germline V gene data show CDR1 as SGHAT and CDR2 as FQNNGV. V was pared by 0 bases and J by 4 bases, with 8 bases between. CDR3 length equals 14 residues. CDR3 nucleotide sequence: TGTGCCAGCAGCTTAGAACGGCAGTCAGATACGCAGTATTTT. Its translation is CASSLERQSDTQYF.

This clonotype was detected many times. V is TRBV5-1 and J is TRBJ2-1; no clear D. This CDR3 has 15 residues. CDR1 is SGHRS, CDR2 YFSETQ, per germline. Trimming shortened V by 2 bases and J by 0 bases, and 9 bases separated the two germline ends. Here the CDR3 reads CASSFQDLSYNEQFF. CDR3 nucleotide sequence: TGCGCCAGCAGCTTCCAGGACCTCTCCTACAATGAGCAGTTCTTC.

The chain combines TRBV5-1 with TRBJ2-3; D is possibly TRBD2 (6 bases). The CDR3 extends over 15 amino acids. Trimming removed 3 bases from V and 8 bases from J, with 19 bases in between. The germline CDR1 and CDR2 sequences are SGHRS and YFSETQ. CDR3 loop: CASSSGTPQGGTQYF. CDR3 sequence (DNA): TGCGCCAGCAGCTCGGGGACTCCCCAGGGTGGTACGCAGTATTTT.

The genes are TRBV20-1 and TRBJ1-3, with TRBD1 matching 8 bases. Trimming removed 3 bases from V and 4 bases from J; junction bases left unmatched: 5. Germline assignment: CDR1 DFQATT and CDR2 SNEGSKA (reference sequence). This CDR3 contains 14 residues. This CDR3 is CSASQGAGGNTIYF. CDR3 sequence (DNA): TGCAGTGCTAGTCAGGGGGCTGGGGGAAACACCATATATTTT.

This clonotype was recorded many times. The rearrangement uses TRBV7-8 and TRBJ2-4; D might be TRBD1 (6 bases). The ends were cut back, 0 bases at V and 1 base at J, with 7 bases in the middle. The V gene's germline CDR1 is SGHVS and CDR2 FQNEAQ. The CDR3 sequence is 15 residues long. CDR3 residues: CASSLAGAAKNIQYF. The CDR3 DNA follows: TGTGCCAGCAGCTTAGCGGGGGCTGCCAAAAACATTCAGTACTTC.

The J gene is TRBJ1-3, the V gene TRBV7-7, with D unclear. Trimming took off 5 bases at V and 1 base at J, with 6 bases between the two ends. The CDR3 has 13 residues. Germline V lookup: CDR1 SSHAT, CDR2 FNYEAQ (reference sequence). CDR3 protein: CASSPSSGNTIYF. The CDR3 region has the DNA TGTGCCAGCAGCCCGAGTTCTGGAAACACCATATATTTT.

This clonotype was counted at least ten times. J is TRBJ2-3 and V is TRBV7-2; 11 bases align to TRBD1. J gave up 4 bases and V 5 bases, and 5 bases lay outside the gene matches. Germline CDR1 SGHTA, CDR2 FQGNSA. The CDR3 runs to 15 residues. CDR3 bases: TGTGCCAGCAGCCGCCGGGACAGGGGGGCAGATACGCAGTATTTT. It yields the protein CASSRRDRGADTQYF.

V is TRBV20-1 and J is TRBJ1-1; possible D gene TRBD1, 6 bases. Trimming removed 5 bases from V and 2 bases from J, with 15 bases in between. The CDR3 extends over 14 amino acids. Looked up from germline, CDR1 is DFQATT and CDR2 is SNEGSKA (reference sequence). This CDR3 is CSAWGEQGNTEAFF. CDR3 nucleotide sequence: TGCAGTGCTTGGGGAGAACAGGGAAACACTGAAGCTTTCTTT.

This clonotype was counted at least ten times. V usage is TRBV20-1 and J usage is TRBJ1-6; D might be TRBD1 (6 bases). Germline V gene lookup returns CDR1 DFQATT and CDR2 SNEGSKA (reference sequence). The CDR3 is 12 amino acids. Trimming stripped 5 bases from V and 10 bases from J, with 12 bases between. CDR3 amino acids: CSAERGASPLHF. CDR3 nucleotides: TGCAGTGCTGAAAGGGGGGCCTCACCCCTCCACTTT.

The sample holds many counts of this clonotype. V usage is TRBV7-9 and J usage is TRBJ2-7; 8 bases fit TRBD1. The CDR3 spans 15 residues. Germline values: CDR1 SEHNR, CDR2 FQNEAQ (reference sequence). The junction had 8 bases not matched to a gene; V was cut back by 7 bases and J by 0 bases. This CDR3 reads CASTGKDRDSYEQYF. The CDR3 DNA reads TGTGCCAGCACCGGAAAGGACAGGGACTCCTACGAGCAGTACTTC.

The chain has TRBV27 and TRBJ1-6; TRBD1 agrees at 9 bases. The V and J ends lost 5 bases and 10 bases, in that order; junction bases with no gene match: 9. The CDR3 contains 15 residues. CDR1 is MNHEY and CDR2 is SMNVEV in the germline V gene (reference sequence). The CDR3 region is CASSPRTGVWSPLHF. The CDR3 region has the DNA TGTGCCAGCAGTCCCCGGACAGGGGTTTGGTCACCCCTCCACTTT.

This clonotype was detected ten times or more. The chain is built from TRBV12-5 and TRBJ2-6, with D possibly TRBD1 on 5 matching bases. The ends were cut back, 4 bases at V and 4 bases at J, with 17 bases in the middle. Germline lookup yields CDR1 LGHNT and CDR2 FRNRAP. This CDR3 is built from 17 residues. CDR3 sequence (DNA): TGTGCTAGTGGTTCCACCCCAGGGTTTTCAGGGGCCAACGTCCTGACTTTC. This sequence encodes CASGSTPGFSGANVLTF.

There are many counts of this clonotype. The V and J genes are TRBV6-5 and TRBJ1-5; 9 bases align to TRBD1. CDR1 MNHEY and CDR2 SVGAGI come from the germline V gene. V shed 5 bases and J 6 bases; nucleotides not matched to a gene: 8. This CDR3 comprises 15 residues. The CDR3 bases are TGTGCCAGCAGTACCTCGACAGGGGGTGGTCAGCCCCAGCATTTT. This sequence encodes CASSTSTGGGQPQHF.

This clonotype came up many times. The CDR3 DNA reads as TGTGCCAGCAGCTTAACAGGGTCCTACGGGGAGCTGTTTTTT. It translates to CASSLTGSYGELFF. The chain carries TRBV7-9 and TRBJ2-2, with D possibly TRBD1 on 6 matching bases. This CDR3 has 14 amino acids. Looked up from germline, CDR1 is SEHNR and CDR2 is FQNEAQ (reference sequence). Trimming removed 2 bases at V and 7 bases at J, with 11 bases between.